This T cell receptor beta chain was identified in a study of shared clonotypes between healthy human individuals. Whole-study findings and limits: Limited genetic and exposure-history diversity came from having few donors.

CD45RO-negative, CCR7-positively selected cells formed the naive CD8 fraction, excluding terminally differentiated effector memory CD45RA+ cells. J gave up 8 bases and V 3 bases, and 4 bases lay outside the gene matches. The CDR3 sequence is 13 residues long. Germline CDR1 and CDR2: SGHNT and YYREEE (reference sequence). TCRdb's table, derived via immunoSEQ multiplex PCR, lists solely in-frame clones and lacks some. The table has roughly 570,000 clones, roughly 98% seen once; the top ten hold more than 0.3%. With regard to this clone: Its cognate antigen is unknown.

V is TRBV5-4 and J is TRBJ2-1; TRBD2 matches at 8 bases. The TCR originated in a man aged 30 to 39 in good health. The sample taken for sequencing was naive CD8+ T cells sorted from blood. As DNA, the CDR3 is TGTGCCAGCAGCTCAGCGGGAGCGGATGAGCAGTTCTTC. Translated, it gives CASSSAGADEQFF.